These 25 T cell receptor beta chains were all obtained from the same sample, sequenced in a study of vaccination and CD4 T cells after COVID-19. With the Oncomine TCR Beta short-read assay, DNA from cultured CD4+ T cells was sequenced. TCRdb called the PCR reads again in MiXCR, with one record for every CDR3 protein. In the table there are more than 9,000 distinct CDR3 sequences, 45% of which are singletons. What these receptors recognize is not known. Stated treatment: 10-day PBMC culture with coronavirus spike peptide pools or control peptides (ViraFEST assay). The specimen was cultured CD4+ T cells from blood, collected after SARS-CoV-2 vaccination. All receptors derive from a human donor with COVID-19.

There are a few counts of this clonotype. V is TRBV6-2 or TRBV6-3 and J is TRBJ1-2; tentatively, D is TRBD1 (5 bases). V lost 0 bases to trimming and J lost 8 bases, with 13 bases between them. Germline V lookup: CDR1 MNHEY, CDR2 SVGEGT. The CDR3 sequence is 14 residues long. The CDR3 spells CASSYSGSSGGYTF. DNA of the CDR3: TGTGCCAGCAGTTACTCGGGAAGCTCAGGGGGCTACACCTTC.

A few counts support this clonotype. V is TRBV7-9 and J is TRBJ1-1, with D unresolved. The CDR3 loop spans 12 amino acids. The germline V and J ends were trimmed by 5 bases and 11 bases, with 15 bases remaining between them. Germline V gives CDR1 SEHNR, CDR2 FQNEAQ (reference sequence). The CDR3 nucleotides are TGTGCCAGCAGCGAAGAAGGGCTGTACGCTTTCTTT. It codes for CASSEEGLYAFF.

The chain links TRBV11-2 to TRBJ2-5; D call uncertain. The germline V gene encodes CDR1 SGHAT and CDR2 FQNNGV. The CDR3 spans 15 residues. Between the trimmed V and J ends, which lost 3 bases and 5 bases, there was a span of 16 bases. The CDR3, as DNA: TGTGCCAGCAGCTTCAAGGGCAAGGGTCCGGAGACCCAGTACTTC. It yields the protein CASSFKGKGPETQYF.

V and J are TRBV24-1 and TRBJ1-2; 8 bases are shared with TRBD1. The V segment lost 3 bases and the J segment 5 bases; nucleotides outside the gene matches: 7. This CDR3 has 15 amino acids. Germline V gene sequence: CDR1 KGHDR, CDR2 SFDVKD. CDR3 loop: CATSDPGQGGYGYTF. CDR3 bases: TGTGCCACCAGTGATCCCGGACAGGGAGGGTATGGCTACACCTTC.

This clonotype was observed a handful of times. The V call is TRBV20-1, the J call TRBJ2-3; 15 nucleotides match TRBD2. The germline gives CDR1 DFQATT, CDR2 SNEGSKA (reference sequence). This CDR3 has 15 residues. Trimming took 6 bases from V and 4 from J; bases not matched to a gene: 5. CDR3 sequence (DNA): TGCAGTGCGAACGGACTAGCGGGGGGGGCAGATACGCAGTATTTT. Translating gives CSANGLAGGADTQYF.

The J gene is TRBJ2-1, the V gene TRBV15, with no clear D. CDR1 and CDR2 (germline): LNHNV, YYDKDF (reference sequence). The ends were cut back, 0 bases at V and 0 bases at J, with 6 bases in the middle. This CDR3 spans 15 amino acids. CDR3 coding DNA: TGTGCCACCAGCAGAGATCGGAGCTCCTACAATGAGCAGTTCTTC. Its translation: CATSRDRSSYNEQFF.

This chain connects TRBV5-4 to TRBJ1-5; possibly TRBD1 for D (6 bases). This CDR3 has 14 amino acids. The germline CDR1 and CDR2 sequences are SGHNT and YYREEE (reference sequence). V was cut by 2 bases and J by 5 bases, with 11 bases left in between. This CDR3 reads CASSFEGGDQPQHF. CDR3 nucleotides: TGTGCCAGCAGCTTCGAGGGGGGAGATCAGCCCCAGCATTTT.

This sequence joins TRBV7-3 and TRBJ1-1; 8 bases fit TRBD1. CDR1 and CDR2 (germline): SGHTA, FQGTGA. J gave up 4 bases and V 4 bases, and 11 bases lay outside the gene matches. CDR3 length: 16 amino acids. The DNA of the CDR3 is TGTGCCAGCAGCTCGAGAACCGGGACAGGTATCACTGAAGCTTTCTTT. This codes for CASSSRTGTGITEAFF.

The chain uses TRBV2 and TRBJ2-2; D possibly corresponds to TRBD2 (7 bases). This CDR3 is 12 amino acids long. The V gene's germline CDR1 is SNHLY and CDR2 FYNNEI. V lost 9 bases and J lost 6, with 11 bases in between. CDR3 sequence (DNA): TGTGCCAGAGGGGGGGGTTCCGGGGAGCTGTTTTTT. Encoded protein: CARGGGSGELFF.

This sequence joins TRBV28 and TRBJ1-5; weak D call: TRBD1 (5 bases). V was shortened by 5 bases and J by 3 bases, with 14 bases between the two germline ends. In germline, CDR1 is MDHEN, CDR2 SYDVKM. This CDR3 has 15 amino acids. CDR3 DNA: TGTGCCAGCAGTCTGCAGGGAACCCCCAATCAGCCCCAGCATTTT. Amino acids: CASSLQGTPNQPQHF.

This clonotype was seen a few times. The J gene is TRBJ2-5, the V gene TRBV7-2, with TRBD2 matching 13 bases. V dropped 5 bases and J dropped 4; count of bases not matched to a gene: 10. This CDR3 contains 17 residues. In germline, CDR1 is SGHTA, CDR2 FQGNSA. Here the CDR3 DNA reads TGTGCCAGCAGCCCCAGCGGGCGACTAGCGGGGGGAGAGACCCAGTACTTC. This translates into CASSPSGRLAGGETQYF.

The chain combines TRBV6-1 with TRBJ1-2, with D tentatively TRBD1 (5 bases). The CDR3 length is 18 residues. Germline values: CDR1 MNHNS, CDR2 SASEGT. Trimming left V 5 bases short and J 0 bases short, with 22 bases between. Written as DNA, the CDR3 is TGTGCCAGCAGTCCCCGAGCTAAAACAGGTTCCCCTAACTATGGCTACACCTTC. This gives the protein CASSPRAKTGSPNYGYTF.

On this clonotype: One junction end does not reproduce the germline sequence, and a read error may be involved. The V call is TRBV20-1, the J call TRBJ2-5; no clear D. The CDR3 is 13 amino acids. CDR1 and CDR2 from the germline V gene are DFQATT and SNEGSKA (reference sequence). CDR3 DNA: TGCAGTGCTAGAGATCCGAACCAGGAGACCCAGTACTTC. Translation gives CSARDPNQETQYF.

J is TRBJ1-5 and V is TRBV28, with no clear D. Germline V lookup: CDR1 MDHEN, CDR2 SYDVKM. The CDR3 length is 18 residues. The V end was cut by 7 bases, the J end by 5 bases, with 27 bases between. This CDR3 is CASISYPLWFWAYQPQHF. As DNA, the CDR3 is TGTGCCAGCATTAGTTACCCCCTTTGGTTCTGGGCTTATCAGCCCCAGCATTTT.

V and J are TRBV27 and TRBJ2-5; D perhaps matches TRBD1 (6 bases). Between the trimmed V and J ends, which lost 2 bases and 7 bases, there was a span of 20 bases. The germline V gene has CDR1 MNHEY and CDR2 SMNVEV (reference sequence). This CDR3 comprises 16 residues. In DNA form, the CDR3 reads TGTGCCAGCAGTTTACTGACAGGCTCAGCCCAGATGACCCAGTACTTC. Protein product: CASSLLTGSAQMTQYF.

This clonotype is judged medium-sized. CDR3 sequence reads: CASSAVRTGFGYTF. The CDR3 nucleotides read TGTGCCAGCAGCGCAGTAAGGACAGGTTTTGGCTACACCTTC. This chain links TRBV7-2 with TRBJ1-2, with 7 bases aligning to TRBD1. The CDR3 extends over 14 amino acids. The junction had 10 bases not matched to a gene; V was cut back by 5 bases and J by 7 bases. Germline V gives CDR1 SGHTA, CDR2 FQGNSA.

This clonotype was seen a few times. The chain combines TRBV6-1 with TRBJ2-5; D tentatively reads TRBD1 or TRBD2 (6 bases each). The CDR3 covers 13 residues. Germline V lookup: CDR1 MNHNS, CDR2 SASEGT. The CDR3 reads CVSRRGNQETQYF. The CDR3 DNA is TGTGTCTCGCGGAGGGGGAACCAAGAGACCCAGTACTTC.

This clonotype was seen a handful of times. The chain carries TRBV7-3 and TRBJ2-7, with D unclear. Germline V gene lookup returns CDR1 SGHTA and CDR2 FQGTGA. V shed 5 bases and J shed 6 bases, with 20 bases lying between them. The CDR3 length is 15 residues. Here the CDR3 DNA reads TGTGCCAGCAGCGTCGACAAGGCAGGCTTCCGCGAGCAGTACTTC. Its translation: CASSVDKAGFREQYF. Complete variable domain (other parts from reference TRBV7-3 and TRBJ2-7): GAGVSQTPSNKVTEKGKYVELRCDPISGHTALYWYRQSLGQGPEFLIYFQGTGAADDSGLPNDRFFAVRPEGSVSTLKIQRTERGDSAVYLCASSVDKAGFREQYFGPGTRLTVT.

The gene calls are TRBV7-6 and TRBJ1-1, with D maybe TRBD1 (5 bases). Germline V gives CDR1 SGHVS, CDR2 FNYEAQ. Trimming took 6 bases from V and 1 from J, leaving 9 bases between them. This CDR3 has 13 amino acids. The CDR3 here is CASSQDRNTEAFF. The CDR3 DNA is TGTGCCAGCAGTCAAGACAGGAACACTGAAGCTTTCTTT.

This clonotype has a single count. CDR3 bases: TGTGCCAGCAGTGAAGCGCTTCTGAAGAGAAGTCCGCATTTT. It is translated as CASSEALLKRSPHF. The chain couples TRBV2 to TRBJ1-5; D is unclear. Germline CDR1 and CDR2: SNHLY and FYNNEI. Between the trimmed V and J ends, which lost 0 bases and 15 bases, there was a span of 18 bases. CDR3 size: 14 residues.

CDR3 coding DNA: TGTGCCAGCAGGACCGGGACAGTTTTACCCCTCCACTTT. It encodes CASRTGTVLPLHF. This rearrangement joins TRBV6-1 to TRBJ1-6, with 7 bases identical to TRBD1. The CDR3 length is 13 residues. Germline lookup yields CDR1 MNHNS and CDR2 SASEGT. The V segment lost 6 bases and the J segment 12 bases; nucleotides outside the gene matches: 8.

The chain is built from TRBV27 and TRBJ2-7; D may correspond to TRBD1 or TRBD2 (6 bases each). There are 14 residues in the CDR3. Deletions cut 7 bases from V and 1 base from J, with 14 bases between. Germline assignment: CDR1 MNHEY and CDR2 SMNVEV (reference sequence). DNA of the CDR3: TGTGCCAGCATCAAGTGGGGGGCGTCCTACGAGCAGTACTTC. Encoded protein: CASIKWGASYEQYF.

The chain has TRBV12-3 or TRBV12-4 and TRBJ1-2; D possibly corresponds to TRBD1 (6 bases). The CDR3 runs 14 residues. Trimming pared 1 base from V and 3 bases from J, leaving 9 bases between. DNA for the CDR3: TGTGCCAGCAGTTTAGGGGGGACATACTATGGCTACACCTTC. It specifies CASSLGGTYYGYTF.

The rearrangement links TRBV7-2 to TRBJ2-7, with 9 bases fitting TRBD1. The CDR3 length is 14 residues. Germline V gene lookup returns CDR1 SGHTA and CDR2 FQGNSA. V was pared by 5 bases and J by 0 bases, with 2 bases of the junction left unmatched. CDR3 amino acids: CASSTDRGSYEQYF. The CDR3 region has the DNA TGTGCCAGCAGCACGGACAGGGGCTCCTACGAGCAGTACTTC. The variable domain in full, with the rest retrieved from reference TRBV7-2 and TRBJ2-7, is GAGVSQSPSNKVTEKGKDVELRCDPISGHTALYWYRQSLGQGLEFLIYFQGNSAPDKSGLPSDRFSAERTGGSVSTLTIQRTQQEDSAVYLCASSTDRGSYEQYFGPGTRLTVT.

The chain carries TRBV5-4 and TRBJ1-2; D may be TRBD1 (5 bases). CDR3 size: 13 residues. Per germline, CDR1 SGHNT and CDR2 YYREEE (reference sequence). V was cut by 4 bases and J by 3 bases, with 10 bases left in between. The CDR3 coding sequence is TGTGCCAGCAGCCTCAGGGTTCACTATGGCTACACCTTC. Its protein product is CASSLRVHYGYTF.